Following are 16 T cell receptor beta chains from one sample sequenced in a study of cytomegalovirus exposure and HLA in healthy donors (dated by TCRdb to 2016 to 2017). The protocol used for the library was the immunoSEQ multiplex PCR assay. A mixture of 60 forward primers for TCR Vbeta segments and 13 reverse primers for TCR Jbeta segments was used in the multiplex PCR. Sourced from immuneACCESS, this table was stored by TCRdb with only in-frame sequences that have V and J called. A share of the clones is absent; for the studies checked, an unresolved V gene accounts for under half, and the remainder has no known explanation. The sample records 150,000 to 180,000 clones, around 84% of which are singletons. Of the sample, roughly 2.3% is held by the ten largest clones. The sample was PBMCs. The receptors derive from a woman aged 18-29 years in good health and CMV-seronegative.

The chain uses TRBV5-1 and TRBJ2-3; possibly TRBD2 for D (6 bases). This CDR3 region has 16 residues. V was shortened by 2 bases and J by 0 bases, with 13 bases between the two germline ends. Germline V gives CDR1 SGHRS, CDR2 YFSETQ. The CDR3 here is CASSFGGGLSTDTQYF. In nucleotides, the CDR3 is TGCGCCAGCAGCTTCGGGGGAGGCCTTAGCACAGATACGCAGTATTTT.

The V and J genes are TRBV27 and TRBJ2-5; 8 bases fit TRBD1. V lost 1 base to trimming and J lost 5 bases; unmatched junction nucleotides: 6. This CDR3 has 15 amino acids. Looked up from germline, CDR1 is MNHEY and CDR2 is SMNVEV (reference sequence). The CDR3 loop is CASSLFQGAEETQYF. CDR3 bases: TGTGCCAGCAGTTTATTTCAGGGGGCGGAGGAGACCCAGTACTTC.

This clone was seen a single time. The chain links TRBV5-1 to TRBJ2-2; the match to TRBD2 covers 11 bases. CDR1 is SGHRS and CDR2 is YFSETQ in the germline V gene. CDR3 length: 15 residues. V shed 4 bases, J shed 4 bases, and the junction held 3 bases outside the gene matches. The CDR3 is CASSPTSGSTGELFF. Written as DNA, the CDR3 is TGCGCCAGCAGCCCTACTAGCGGGAGCACCGGGGAGCTGTTTTTT.

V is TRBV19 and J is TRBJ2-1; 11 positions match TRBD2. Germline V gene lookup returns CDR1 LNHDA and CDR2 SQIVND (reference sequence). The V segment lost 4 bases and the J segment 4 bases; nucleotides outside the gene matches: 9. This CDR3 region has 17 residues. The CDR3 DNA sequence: TGTGCCAGTAGTACAGGACTAGCGGGTGCCAATTACAATGAGCAGTTCTTC. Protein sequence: CASSTGLAGANYNEQFF.

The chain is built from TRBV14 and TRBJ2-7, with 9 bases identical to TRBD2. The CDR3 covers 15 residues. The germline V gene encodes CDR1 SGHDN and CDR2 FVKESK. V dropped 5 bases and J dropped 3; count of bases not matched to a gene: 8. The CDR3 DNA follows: TGTGCCAGCAGCGGTGGCGGGAGGGGTTACTACGAGCAGTACTTC. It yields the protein CASSGGGRGYYEQYF.

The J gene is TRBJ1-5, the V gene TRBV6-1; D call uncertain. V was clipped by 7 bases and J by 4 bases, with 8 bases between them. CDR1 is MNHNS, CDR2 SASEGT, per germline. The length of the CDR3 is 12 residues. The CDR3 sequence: CASTQINQPQHF. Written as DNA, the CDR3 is TGTGCCAGCACCCAGATTAATCAGCCCCAGCATTTT.

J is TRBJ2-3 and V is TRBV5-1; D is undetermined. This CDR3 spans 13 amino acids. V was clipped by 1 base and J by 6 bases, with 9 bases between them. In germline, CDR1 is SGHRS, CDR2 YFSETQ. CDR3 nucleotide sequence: TGCGCCAGCAGCTTGCTGGCCGGGGATACGCAGTATTTT. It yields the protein CASSLLAGDTQYF.

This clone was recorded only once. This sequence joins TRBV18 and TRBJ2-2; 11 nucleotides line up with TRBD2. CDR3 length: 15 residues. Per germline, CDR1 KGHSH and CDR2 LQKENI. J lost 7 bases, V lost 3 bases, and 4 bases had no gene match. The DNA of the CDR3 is TGTGCCAGCTCACCTACTAGCGGGGGCGACGGGGAGCTGTTTTTT. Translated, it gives CASSPTSGGDGELFF.

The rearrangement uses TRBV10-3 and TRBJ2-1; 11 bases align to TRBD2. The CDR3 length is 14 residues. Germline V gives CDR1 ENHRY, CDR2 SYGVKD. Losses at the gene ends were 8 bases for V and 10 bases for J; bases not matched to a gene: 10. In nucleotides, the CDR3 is TGTGCCATCGCACTAGCGGGAGTGCCCCAAGAGCAGTTCTTC. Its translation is CAIALAGVPQEQFF.

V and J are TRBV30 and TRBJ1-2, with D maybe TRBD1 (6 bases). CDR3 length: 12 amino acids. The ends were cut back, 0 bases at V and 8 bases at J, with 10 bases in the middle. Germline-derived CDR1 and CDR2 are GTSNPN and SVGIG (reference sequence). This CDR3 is CAWSVRQGGYTF. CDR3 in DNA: TGTGCCTGGAGTGTACGCCAGGGGGGCTACACCTTC.

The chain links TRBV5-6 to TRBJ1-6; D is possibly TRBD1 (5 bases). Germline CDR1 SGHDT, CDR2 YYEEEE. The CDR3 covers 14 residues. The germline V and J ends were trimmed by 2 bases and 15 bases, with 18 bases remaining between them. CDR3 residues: CASSFGDSPRFLHF. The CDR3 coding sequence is TGTGCCAGCAGCTTCGGCGACAGCCCAAGGTTCCTCCACTTT.

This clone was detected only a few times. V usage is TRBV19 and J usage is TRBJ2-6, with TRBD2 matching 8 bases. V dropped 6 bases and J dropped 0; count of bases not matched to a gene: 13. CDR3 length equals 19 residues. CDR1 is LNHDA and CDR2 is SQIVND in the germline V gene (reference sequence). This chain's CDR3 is CASSRGAGGETSGANVLTF. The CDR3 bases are TGTGCCAGTAGCCGGGGGGCGGGGGGCGAAACCTCTGGGGCCAACGTCCTGACTTTC.

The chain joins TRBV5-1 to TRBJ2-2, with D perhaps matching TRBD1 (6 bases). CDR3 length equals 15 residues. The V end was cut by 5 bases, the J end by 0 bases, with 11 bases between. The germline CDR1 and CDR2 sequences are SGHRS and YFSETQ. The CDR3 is CASRPGQTNTGELFF. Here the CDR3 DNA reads TGCGCCAGCAGGCCTGGACAGACGAACACCGGGGAGCTGTTTTTT.

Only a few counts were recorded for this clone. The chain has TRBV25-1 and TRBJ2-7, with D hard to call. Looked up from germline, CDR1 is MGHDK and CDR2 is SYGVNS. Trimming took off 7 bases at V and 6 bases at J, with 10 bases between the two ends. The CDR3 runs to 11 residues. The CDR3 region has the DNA TGTGCCAGCACCGGTTTCGGCGAGCAGTACTTC. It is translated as CASTGFGEQYF.

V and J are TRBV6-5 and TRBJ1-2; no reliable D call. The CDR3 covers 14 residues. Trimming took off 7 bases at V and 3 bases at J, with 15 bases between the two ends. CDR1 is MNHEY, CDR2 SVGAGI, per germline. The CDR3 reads CASIRSVGYYGYTF. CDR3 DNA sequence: TGTGCCAGCATTAGGAGCGTTGGATACTATGGCTACACCTTC.

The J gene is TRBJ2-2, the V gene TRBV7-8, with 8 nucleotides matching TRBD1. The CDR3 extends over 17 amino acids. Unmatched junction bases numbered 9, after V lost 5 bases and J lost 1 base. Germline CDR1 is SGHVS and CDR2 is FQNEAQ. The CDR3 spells CASSTRGGTGNTGELFF. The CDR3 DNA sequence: TGTGCCAGCAGCACTCGAGGCGGGACAGGGAACACCGGGGAGCTGTTTTTT.